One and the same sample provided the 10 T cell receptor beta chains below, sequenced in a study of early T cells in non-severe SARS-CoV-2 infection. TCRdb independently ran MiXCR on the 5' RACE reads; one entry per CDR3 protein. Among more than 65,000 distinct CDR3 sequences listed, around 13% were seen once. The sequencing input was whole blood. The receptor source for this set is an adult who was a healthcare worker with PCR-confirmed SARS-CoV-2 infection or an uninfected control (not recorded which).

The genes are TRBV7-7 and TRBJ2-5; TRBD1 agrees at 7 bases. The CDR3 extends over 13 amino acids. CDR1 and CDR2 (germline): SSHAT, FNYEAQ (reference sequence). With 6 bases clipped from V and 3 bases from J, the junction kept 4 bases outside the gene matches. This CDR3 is CASSSGTEETQYF. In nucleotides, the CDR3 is TGTGCCAGCAGTTCCGGGACAGAAGAGACCCAGTACTTC.

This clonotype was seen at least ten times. The CDR3 protein is CASSLYRGGSGANVLTF. For the CDR3, the DNA is TGTGCCAGCAGCTTGTATCGCGGGGGCTCTGGGGCCAACGTCCTGACTTTC. This chain joins TRBV5-4 and TRBJ2-6; TRBD2 matches at 7 bases. Germline V gene lookup returns CDR1 SGHNT and CDR2 YYREEE (reference sequence). V lost 1 base to trimming and J lost 0 bases; unmatched junction nucleotides: 4. This CDR3 is 17 amino acids long.

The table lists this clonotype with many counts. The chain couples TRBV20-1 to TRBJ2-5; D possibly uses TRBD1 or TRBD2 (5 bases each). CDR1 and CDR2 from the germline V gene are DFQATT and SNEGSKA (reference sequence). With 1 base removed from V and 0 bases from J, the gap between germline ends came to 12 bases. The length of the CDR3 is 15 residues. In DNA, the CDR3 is TGCAGTGCTAGAGGCAGACAGCGGTACCAAGAGACCCAGTACTTC. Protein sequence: CSARGRQRYQETQYF.

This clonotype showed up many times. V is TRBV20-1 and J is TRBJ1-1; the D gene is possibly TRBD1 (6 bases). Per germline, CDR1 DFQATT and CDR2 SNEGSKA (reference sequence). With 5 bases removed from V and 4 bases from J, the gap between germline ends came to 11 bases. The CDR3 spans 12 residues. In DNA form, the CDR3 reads TGCAGTGCTCGGACAGCTTTCACTGAAGCTTTCTTT. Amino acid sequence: CSARTAFTEAFF.

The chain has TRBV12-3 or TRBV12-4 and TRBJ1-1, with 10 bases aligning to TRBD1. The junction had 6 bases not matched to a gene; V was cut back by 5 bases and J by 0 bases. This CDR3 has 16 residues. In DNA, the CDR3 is TGTGCCAGCAGTCCAAGGACAGGGGGGATGAACACTGAAGCTTTCTTT. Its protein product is CASSPRTGGMNTEAFF.

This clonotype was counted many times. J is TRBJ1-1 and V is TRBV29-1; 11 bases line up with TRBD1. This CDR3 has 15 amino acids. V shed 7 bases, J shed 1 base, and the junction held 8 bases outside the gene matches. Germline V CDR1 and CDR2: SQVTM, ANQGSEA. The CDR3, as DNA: TGCAGCGCTCGGACAGGGGGCCCACCGAACACTGAAGCTTTCTTT. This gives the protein CSARTGGPPNTEAFF.

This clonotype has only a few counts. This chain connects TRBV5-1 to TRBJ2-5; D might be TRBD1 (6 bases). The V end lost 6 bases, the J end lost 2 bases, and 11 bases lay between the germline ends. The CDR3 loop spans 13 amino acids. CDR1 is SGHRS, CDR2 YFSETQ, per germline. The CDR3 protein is CASNQGQQETQYF. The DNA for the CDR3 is TGCGCCAGCAACCAGGGGCAACAAGAGACCCAGTACTTC.

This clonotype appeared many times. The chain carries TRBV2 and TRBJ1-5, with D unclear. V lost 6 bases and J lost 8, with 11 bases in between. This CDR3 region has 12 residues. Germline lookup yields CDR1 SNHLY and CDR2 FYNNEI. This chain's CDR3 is CASRQVGEPQHF. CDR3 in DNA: TGTGCCAGCAGGCAGGTCGGGGAGCCCCAGCATTTT.

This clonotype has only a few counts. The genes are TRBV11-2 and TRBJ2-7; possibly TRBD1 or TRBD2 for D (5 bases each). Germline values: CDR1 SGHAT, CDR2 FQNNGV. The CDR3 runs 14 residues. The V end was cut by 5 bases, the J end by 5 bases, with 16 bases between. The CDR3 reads CASSAGTEGDEQYF. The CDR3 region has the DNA TGTGCCAGCAGCGCCGGGACGGAAGGCGACGAGCAGTACTTC.

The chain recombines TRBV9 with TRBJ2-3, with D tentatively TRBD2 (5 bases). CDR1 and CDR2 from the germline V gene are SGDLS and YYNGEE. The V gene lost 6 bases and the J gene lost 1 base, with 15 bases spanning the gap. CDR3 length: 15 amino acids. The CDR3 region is CASNLPPGGTDTQYF. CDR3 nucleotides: TGTGCCAGCAACCTGCCCCCCGGGGGCACAGATACGCAGTATTTT. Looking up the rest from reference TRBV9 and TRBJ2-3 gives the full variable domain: DSGVTQTPKHLITATGQRVTLRCSPRSGDLSVYWYQQSLDQGLQFLIQYYNGEERAKGNILERFSAQQFPDLHSELNLSSLELGDSALYFCASNLPPGGTDTQYFGPGTRLTVL.